Listed below are T cell receptor beta chains from one sample, sequenced in a study of T cell responses to AZD1222 COVID-19 vaccine. TCRdb keeps only in-frame clones here, not all; method: immunoSEQ multiplex PCR. Of roughly 180,000 clones in the sample, 87% were seen once. The source was peripheral blood, collected on day 0 of AZD1222 vaccination. The source of these receptors is an adult in good health. Both conserved end residues are part of each CDR3. The D gene is left open where the match is weak. Only part of the rows carry a size: once, few, many, or a class if the clone is expanded.

d_call: -; v_call: TRBV12-3/TRBV12-4; clone_size: -; j_call: TRBJ1-1; cdr3_nt: TGTGCCAGCAGTCAGGGTACCACTGAAGCTTTCTTT; cdr3_aa: CASSQGTTEAFF
d_call: TRBD2; v_call: TRBV23-1; clone_size: few; j_call: TRBJ2-3; cdr3_nt: TGCGCCAGCAGCCCATTTGTAGGGCTAGCGGGAGGTCTAGTCACAGATACGCAGTATTTT; cdr3_aa: CASSPFVGLAGGLVTDTQYF
d_call: -; v_call: TRBV23-1; clone_size: -; j_call: TRBJ2-7; cdr3_nt: TGCGCCAGCAGTCAATCAGGGTCCAGGGCTTACGAGCAGTACTTC; cdr3_aa: CASSQSGSRAYEQYF
d_call: -; v_call: TRBV2; clone_size: -; j_call: TRBJ1-2; cdr3_nt: TGTGCCAGCAGTGAACCGGATGGCTACACCTTC; cdr3_aa: CASSEPDGYTF
d_call: -; v_call: TRBV21-1; clone_size: -; j_call: TRBJ1-1; cdr3_nt: TGTGCCAGCAGCAAAATCATTCCAAACACTGAAGCTTTCTTT; cdr3_aa: CASSKIIPNTEAFF
d_call: -; v_call: TRBV28; clone_size: -; j_call: TRBJ1-3; cdr3_nt: TGTGCCAGCAGTTTATTAGATTCTGGAAACACCATATATTTT; cdr3_aa: CASSLLDSGNTIYF
d_call: -; v_call: TRBV19; clone_size: -; j_call: TRBJ2-5; cdr3_nt: TGTGCCAGTAGTAAAGGGACTCGACGGGAGACCCAGTACTTC; cdr3_aa: CASSKGTRRETQYF
d_call: -; v_call: TRBV12-5; clone_size: -; j_call: TRBJ1-1; cdr3_nt: TGTGCTAGCCGAGACGGACCCGACTTCGCTGAAGCTTTCTTT; cdr3_aa: CASRDGPDFAEAFF
d_call: -; v_call: TRBV12-5; clone_size: -; j_call: TRBJ2-7; cdr3_nt: TGTGCTAGTGGTAAAGACACGCCCTACGAGCAGTACTTC; cdr3_aa: CASGKDTPYEQYF
d_call: TRBD1; v_call: TRBV19; clone_size: -; j_call: TRBJ1-1; cdr3_nt: TGTGCCAGTAGTAGGGCCAACAGGGGTAAGAGCACTGAAGCTTTCTTT; cdr3_aa: CASSRANRGKSTEAFF
d_call: -; v_call: TRBV18; clone_size: once; j_call: TRBJ1-1; cdr3_nt: TGTGCCAGCTCACGGACAGATAACACTGAAGCTTTCTTT; cdr3_aa: CASSRTDNTEAFF
d_call: -; v_call: TRBV6-6; clone_size: -; j_call: TRBJ1-2; cdr3_nt: TGTGCCAGCAGTTCCACAGGGTCGGCTGGCTACACCTTC; cdr3_aa: CASSSTGSAGYTF
d_call: -; v_call: TRBV20-1; clone_size: -; j_call: TRBJ2-5; cdr3_nt: TGCAGTGCCAGGGAGGAGACCCAGTACTTC; cdr3_aa: CSAREETQYF
d_call: -; v_call: TRBV25-1; clone_size: -; j_call: TRBJ2-7; cdr3_nt: TGTGCCAGCAGTGAAGTGCTGGGGATCAACGAGCAGTACTTC; cdr3_aa: CASSEVLGINEQYF
d_call: -; v_call: TRBV6-5; clone_size: few; j_call: TRBJ2-7; cdr3_nt: TGTGCCAGCAATAGACGCCGGCGAGACTACGAGCAGTACTTC; cdr3_aa: CASNRRRRDYEQYF
d_call: TRBD2; v_call: TRBV3-1/TRBV3-2; clone_size: -; j_call: TRBJ2-1; cdr3_nt: TGTGCCAGCAGGCCTAACTGGGAGGGGTCCTACAATGAGCAGTTCTTC; cdr3_aa: CASRPNWEGSYNEQFF
d_call: -; v_call: TRBV2; clone_size: -; j_call: TRBJ2-4; cdr3_nt: TGTGCCAGCAAAGGAGGGGTGGGGAAAAACATTCAGTACTTC; cdr3_aa: CASKGGVGKNIQYF
d_call: -; v_call: TRBV10-2; clone_size: -; j_call: TRBJ2-7; cdr3_nt: TGCGCCAGCAGTGATCTGAAGATCTCCTACGAGCAGTACTTC; cdr3_aa: CASSDLKISYEQYF
d_call: TRBD2; v_call: TRBV7-9; clone_size: -; j_call: TRBJ2-3; cdr3_nt: TGTGCCAGCAGCCCATGGGGCTTAGCGGGAAGCACAGATACGCAGTATTTT; cdr3_aa: CASSPWGLAGSTDTQYF
d_call: -; v_call: TRBV19; clone_size: once; j_call: TRBJ1-5; cdr3_nt: TGTGCCAGTAGTTTTGGCGACAGGTCCAATCAGCCCCAGCATTTT; cdr3_aa: CASSFGDRSNQPQHF
d_call: -; v_call: TRBV19; clone_size: -; j_call: TRBJ1-2; cdr3_nt: TGTGCCAGCATTCAGGGGTCTGATTTTGGTAACTATGGCTACACCTTC; cdr3_aa: CASIQGSDFGNYGYTF
d_call: -; v_call: TRBV24-1; clone_size: -; j_call: TRBJ1-5; cdr3_nt: TGTGCCACCAGTGATTCGCGGCAGCCCCAGCATTTT; cdr3_aa: CATSDSRQPQHF
d_call: TRBD1; v_call: TRBV7-9; clone_size: -; j_call: TRBJ1-3; cdr3_nt: TGTGCCAGCAGCTTAGGAGACAGGGGGCCGGGAAACACCATATATTTT; cdr3_aa: CASSLGDRGPGNTIYF
d_call: TRBD1; v_call: TRBV30; clone_size: once; j_call: TRBJ2-5; cdr3_nt: TGTGCCTGGAGAGGACAGGGGTCCCAAGAGACCCAGTACTTC; cdr3_aa: CAWRGQGSQETQYF
d_call: TRBD2; v_call: TRBV2; clone_size: -; j_call: TRBJ2-3; cdr3_nt: TGTGCCAGCAGGCCTCTAGCGGGAAGGGCAGATACGCAGTATTTT; cdr3_aa: CASRPLAGRADTQYF
d_call: -; v_call: TRBV23-1; clone_size: once; j_call: TRBJ1-1; cdr3_nt: TGCGCCAGCAGTCAAGGGGGGCCGTCATGGGGCACTGAAGCTTTCTTT; cdr3_aa: CASSQGGPSWGTEAFF
d_call: -; v_call: TRBV4-1; clone_size: -; j_call: TRBJ2-1; cdr3_nt: TGCGCCAGCAGCCAAGATTCCGCAGGGGGCGGGAGAAGGAATGAGCAGTTCTTC; cdr3_aa: CASSQDSAGGGRRNEQFF
d_call: -; v_call: TRBV27; clone_size: once; j_call: TRBJ2-3; cdr3_nt: TGTGCCAGCAGCCCCGCAGGGGTCACAGATACGCAGTATTTT; cdr3_aa: CASSPAGVTDTQYF
d_call: -; v_call: TRBV5-1; clone_size: -; j_call: TRBJ2-2; cdr3_nt: TGCGCCAGCAGCCCCTGGGCGGGAACGAACACCGGGGAGCTGTTTTTT; cdr3_aa: CASSPWAGTNTGELFF
d_call: -; v_call: TRBV6-6; clone_size: -; j_call: TRBJ2-1; cdr3_nt: TGTGCCAGCAGTCGACGGAGCGGAATTTCGGACAATGAGCAGTTCTTC; cdr3_aa: CASSRRSGISDNEQFF
d_call: TRBD2; v_call: TRBV6-5; clone_size: -; j_call: TRBJ2-1; cdr3_nt: TGTGCCAGCCGGAGACTAGCGGGGGCGGGGCGTGAGCAGTTCTTC; cdr3_aa: CASRRLAGAGREQFF
d_call: TRBD1; v_call: TRBV6-6; clone_size: few; j_call: TRBJ1-3; cdr3_nt: TGTGCCAGCAGTTCGCCGGGACAGTTCGGAAACACCATATATTTT; cdr3_aa: CASSSPGQFGNTIYF
d_call: TRBD1; v_call: TRBV2; clone_size: -; j_call: TRBJ1-5; cdr3_nt: TGTGCCAGCAGTAGGGACAGGGTTGGATGGCCCCAGCATTTT; cdr3_aa: CASSRDRVGWPQHF
d_call: TRBD2; v_call: TRBV5-1; clone_size: -; j_call: TRBJ2-2; cdr3_nt: TGCGCCAGCAGCGAGACTAGCGGGGCGGGTACCGGGGAGCTGTTTTTT; cdr3_aa: CASSETSGAGTGELFF
d_call: -; v_call: TRBV9; clone_size: -; j_call: TRBJ1-4; cdr3_nt: TGTGCCAGCAGCGTAGGGGCTAATGAAAAACTGTTTTTT; cdr3_aa: CASSVGANEKLFF
d_call: -; v_call: TRBV5-4; clone_size: -; j_call: TRBJ1-2; cdr3_nt: TGTGCCAGCAGCTTTAGCATTCGCGCCTATGGCTACACCTTC; cdr3_aa: CASSFSIRAYGYTF
d_call: TRBD1; v_call: TRBV18; clone_size: -; j_call: TRBJ2-4; cdr3_nt: TGTGCCAGCTCACCGCAGGGGGCGAACATTCAGTACTTC; cdr3_aa: CASSPQGANIQYF
d_call: -; v_call: TRBV19; clone_size: -; j_call: TRBJ1-1; cdr3_nt: TGTGCCAGTAGTATAGAGGGAATGAACACTGAAGCTTTCTTT; cdr3_aa: CASSIEGMNTEAFF
d_call: TRBD1; v_call: TRBV15; clone_size: once; j_call: TRBJ1-6; cdr3_nt: TGTGCCACCAGCAGGGCCGGGACAGAGAATTCACCCCTCCACTTT; cdr3_aa: CATSRAGTENSPLHF
d_call: TRBD1; v_call: TRBV2; clone_size: -; j_call: TRBJ2-1; cdr3_nt: TGTGCCAGCAGTCGGGACAGGGGGAGTTACAATGAGCAGTTCTTC; cdr3_aa: CASSRDRGSYNEQFF
d_call: -; v_call: TRBV27; clone_size: once; j_call: TRBJ1-2; cdr3_nt: TGTGCCAGCAGTCCCTACCCCGGCAGGGCTAACTATGGCTACACCTTC; cdr3_aa: CASSPYPGRANYGYTF
d_call: -; v_call: TRBV6-2/TRBV6-3; clone_size: -; j_call: TRBJ1-2; cdr3_nt: TGTGCCAGCAGTTACACCGGGACGGCAACTAACTATGGCTACACCTTC; cdr3_aa: CASSYTGTATNYGYTF
d_call: TRBD1; v_call: TRBV6-5; clone_size: -; j_call: TRBJ2-7; cdr3_nt: TGTGCCAGCAACCTACAGGGGGCTGGCTACGAGCAGTACTTC; cdr3_aa: CASNLQGAGYEQYF
d_call: -; v_call: TRBV29-1; clone_size: -; j_call: TRBJ1-1; cdr3_nt: TGCAGCGTCCGAACTGGGGGCATCACTGAAGCTTTCTTT; cdr3_aa: CSVRTGGITEAFF
d_call: -; v_call: TRBV6-2/TRBV6-3; clone_size: -; j_call: TRBJ1-1; cdr3_nt: TGTGCCAGCAGTTACGGGTCTGGGACTGAAGCTTTCTTT; cdr3_aa: CASSYGSGTEAFF
d_call: -; v_call: TRBV29-1; clone_size: once; j_call: TRBJ1-2; cdr3_nt: TGCAGCGTTGAACCGGCCCGGGGGGGCCGGGGCTATGGCTACACCTTC; cdr3_aa: CSVEPARGGRGYGYTF
d_call: -; v_call: TRBV28; clone_size: -; j_call: TRBJ1-4; cdr3_nt: TGTGCCAGCAGTTTAGTACGGCCAAATGAAAAACTGTTTTTT; cdr3_aa: CASSLVRPNEKLFF
d_call: TRBD1; v_call: TRBV27; clone_size: once; j_call: TRBJ1-1; cdr3_nt: TGTGCCAGCAGTTCGGGACAGGGCTCTGAAGCTTTCTTT; cdr3_aa: CASSSGQGSEAFF
d_call: TRBD1; v_call: TRBV28; clone_size: once; j_call: TRBJ1-2; cdr3_nt: TGTGCCAGCAGTCCCTCTACAGGGGTTCGCGGCTACACCTTC; cdr3_aa: CASSPSTGVRGYTF
d_call: -; v_call: TRBV9; clone_size: -; j_call: TRBJ2-7; cdr3_nt: TGTGCCAGCAGCTCAGGGGCGGGAAGCTCCTACGAGCAGTACTTC; cdr3_aa: CASSSGAGSSYEQYF
d_call: TRBD1; v_call: TRBV6-5; clone_size: once; j_call: TRBJ2-7; cdr3_nt: TGTGCCAGTTACCACAGGGGCGGTTCCTCCTACGAGCAGTACTTC; cdr3_aa: CASYHRGGSSYEQYF
d_call: TRBD1; v_call: TRBV4-1; clone_size: -; j_call: TRBJ2-1; cdr3_nt: TGCGCCAGCACCCCCAAAGGGGGACAGGGTTATGAGCAGTTCTTC; cdr3_aa: CASTPKGGQGYEQFF
d_call: TRBD2; v_call: TRBV5-1; clone_size: -; j_call: TRBJ2-1; cdr3_nt: TGCGCCAGCAGCTTGAGCGGGGACTCCTACAATGAGCAGTTCTTC; cdr3_aa: CASSLSGDSYNEQFF
d_call: -; v_call: TRBV6-1; clone_size: -; j_call: TRBJ1-2; cdr3_nt: TGTGCCAGCAGTGAAGGGCGCAGAGCTAACTATGGCTACACCTTC; cdr3_aa: CASSEGRRANYGYTF
d_call: -; v_call: TRBV19; clone_size: -; j_call: TRBJ1-1; cdr3_nt: TGTGCCAGTCTAAGCCCGGGCCCCCGGGGAGCTGAAGCTTTCTTT; cdr3_aa: CASLSPGPRGAEAFF